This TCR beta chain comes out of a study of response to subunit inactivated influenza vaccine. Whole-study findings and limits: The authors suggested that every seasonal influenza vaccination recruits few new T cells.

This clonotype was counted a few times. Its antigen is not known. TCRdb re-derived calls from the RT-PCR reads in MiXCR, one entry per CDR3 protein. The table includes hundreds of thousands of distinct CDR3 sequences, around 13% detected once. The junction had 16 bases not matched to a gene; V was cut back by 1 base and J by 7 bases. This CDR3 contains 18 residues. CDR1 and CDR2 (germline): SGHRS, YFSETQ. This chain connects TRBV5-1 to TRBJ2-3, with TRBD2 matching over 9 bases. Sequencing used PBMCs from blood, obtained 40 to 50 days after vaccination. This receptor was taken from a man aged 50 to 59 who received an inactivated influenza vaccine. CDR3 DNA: TGCGCCAGCAGCTTGCTGGCCGGGACTAGCCGAAGCAGTAATACGCAGTATTTT. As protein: CASSLLAGTSRSSNTQYF.